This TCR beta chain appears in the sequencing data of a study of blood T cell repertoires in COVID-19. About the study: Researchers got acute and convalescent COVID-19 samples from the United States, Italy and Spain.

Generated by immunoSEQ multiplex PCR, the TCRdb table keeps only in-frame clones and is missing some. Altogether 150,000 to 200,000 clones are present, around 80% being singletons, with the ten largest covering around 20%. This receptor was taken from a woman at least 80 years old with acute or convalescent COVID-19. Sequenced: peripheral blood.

The DNA of the CDR3 is TGTGCCAGCAGCTTAGGAGTTACCTACAATGAGCAGTTCTTC. It codes for CASSLGVTYNEQFF. The V and J genes are TRBV11-2 and TRBJ2-1; D gene ambiguous. This CDR3 is built from 14 residues. V lost 1 base, J lost 2 bases, and 6 bases lay in between. Germline CDR1 and CDR2: SGHAT and FQNNGV.